This TCR beta chain was sequenced during a study of T-cell memory formation after mild COVID-19. About this clonotype: A read error may be the cause here, since a much bigger clone is one base away.

CDR3 length equals 14 residues. Trimming pared 0 bases from V and 5 bases from J, leaving 11 bases between. From germline, CDR1 is SGHRS and CDR2 YFSETQ. TCRdb ran MiXCR on the 5' RACE reads and lists one entry per CDR3 protein. The sample holds roughly 280,000 distinct CDR3 sequences, around 8% seen once. The chain links TRBV5-1 to TRBJ2-5; D is undetermined. This clonotype was sampled from a man aged 18 to 30 who had mild COVID-19 (a few samples of this study predate the infection). Cell type and time point are not known. What was sequenced was PBMCs or a T cell subset sorted from them (not recorded which). The CDR3 loop is CASSLAQVMETQYF. The DNA of the CDR3 is TGCGCCAGCAGCTTGGCCCAGGTGATGGAGACCCAGTACTTC.